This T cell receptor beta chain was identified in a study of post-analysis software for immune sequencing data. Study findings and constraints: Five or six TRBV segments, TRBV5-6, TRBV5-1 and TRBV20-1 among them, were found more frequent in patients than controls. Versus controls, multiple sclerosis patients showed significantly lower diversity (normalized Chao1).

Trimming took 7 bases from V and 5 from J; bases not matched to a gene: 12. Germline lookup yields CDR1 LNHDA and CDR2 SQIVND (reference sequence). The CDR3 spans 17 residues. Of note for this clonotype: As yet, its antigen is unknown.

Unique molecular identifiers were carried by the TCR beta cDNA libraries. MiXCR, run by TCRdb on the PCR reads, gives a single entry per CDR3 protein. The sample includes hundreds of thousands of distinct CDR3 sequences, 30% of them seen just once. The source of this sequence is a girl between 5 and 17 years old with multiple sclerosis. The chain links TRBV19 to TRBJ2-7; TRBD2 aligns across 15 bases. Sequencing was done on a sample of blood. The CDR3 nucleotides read TGTGCCAGTACCCGAACCCTAGGACTAGCGGGAGGGAACGAGCAGTACTTC. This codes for CASTRTLGLAGGNEQYF.